Each of the 31 T cell receptor beta chains below was sequenced from the same sample in a study of blood T cell repertoires in COVID-19. Here immunoSEQ multiplex PCR was the method, and the copy in TCRdb shows in-frame clones only, minus some. The top ten clones hold approximately 32% of a sample with roughly 50,000 clones, 80% to 90% of them seen once. Sequenced: peripheral blood. The receptors here all came from a woman of 80 years or more with COVID-19, enrolled during active disease.

The chain is built from TRBV12-3 or TRBV12-4 and TRBJ2-1; 8 bases align to TRBD1. CDR3 length equals 13 residues. The V segment lost 6 bases and the J segment 9 bases; nucleotides outside the gene matches: 7. CDR3 sequence reads: CASSLGQGGEQFF. The CDR3 DNA follows: TGTGCCAGCAGCCTAGGACAGGGCGGTGAGCAGTTCTTC.

This chain links TRBV6-6 with TRBJ2-1; perhaps TRBD1 as D (5 bases). V lost 6 bases to trimming and J lost 8 bases, with 11 bases between them. The CDR3 spans 12 residues. Germline lookup yields CDR1 MNHNY and CDR2 SVGAGI (reference sequence). CDR3 sequence reads: CASSSRADEQFF. CDR3 sequence (DNA): TGTGCCAGCAGCTCCAGGGCCGATGAGCAGTTCTTC.

The V and J genes are TRBV27 and TRBJ2-2; 10 bases line up with TRBD2. Germline V gene data show CDR1 as MNHEY and CDR2 as SMNVEV (reference sequence). Trimming cost V 9 bases and J 2 bases; bases outside gene matches: 3. CDR3 length equals 14 residues. In nucleotides, the CDR3 is TGTGCCAGTCGGACTAGCGGAAACACCGGGGAGCTGTTTTTT. Its protein is CASRTSGNTGELFF.

This chain links TRBV10-3 with TRBJ2-1, with TRBD1 matching over 7 bases. The CDR3 has 14 amino acids. The germline CDR1 and CDR2 sequences are ENHRY and SYGVKD. The junction had 5 bases not matched to a gene; V was cut back by 6 bases and J by 3 bases. The CDR3 DNA is TGTGCCATCAGCGGGACAGAAGACTACAATGAGCAGTTCTTC. This sequence encodes CAISGTEDYNEQFF.

The V and J genes are TRBV7-3 and TRBJ2-5, with 11 bases fitting TRBD2. Trimming removed 6 bases from V and 7 bases from J; junction bases left unmatched: 10. CDR1 SGHTA and CDR2 FQGTGA come from the germline V gene. The CDR3 covers 15 residues. The CDR3 region has the DNA TGTGCCAGCAGTCCAGGACCGCTAGCGGGAGGGACCCAGTACTTC. It codes for CASSPGPLAGGTQYF.

The chain is built from TRBV4-1 and TRBJ2-3; the match to TRBD2 covers 9 bases. Trimming at V came to 1 base and at J to 0 bases, leaving 2 bases not matched to a gene. CDR1 is MGHRA and CDR2 is YSYEKL in the germline V gene. The CDR3 spans 16 residues. CDR3 in DNA: TGCGCCAGCAGCCAAGGGACTAGCGTAAGCACAGATACGCAGTATTTT. Residues: CASSQGTSVSTDTQYF.

This rearrangement joins TRBV3-1 (or the pseudogene TRBV3-2) to TRBJ1-2, with D maybe TRBD1 (6 bases). The germline V gene has CDR1 LGHDT and CDR2 YNNKEL (reference sequence). Trimming pared 4 bases from V and 6 bases from J, leaving 15 bases between. The CDR3 is 14 amino acids. The CDR3 region is CASSRAGTYDGYTF. Written as DNA, the CDR3 is TGTGCCAGCAGCCGGGCAGGGACATACGATGGCTACACCTTC.

In its sample, this clone was seen many times. V usage is TRBV4-2 and J usage is TRBJ1-2, with D possibly matching TRBD1 (6 bases). V lost 4 bases, J lost 5 bases, and 14 bases lay in between. Looked up from germline, CDR1 is LGHNA and CDR2 is YNFKEQ. This CDR3 contains 14 residues. The CDR3 bases are TGTGCCAGCAGCCCTACCGGACAGAAATATGGCTACACCTTC. This codes for CASSPTGQKYGYTF.

This rearrangement joins TRBV11-2 to TRBJ2-5; TRBD1 is a possible D gene (5 bases). This CDR3 region has 13 residues. Germline lookup yields CDR1 SGHAT and CDR2 FQNNGV. The V end was cut by 5 bases, the J end by 9 bases, with 16 bases between. The CDR3 bases are TGTGCCAGCAGCACGGACCGTCAAGGGGCCCAGTACTTC. Translated, it gives CASSTDRQGAQYF.

V is TRBV4-3 and J is TRBJ1-1; no clear D gene. The CDR3 sequence is 13 residues long. The germline V and J ends were trimmed by 4 bases and 1 base, with 7 bases remaining between them. From germline, CDR1 is LGHNA and CDR2 YSLEER. This chain's CDR3 is CASSLSENTEAFF. The CDR3 DNA follows: TGCGCCAGCAGCCTATCAGAGAACACTGAAGCTTTCTTT.

The gene calls are TRBV7-8 and TRBJ1-1; D possibly corresponds to TRBD1 (5 bases). Germline CDR1 SGHVS, CDR2 FQNEAQ. V lost 6 bases and J 4 bases, leaving 15 bases between the germline ends. This CDR3 is 14 amino acids long. The CDR3 region is CASRAGWLGTEAFF. CDR3 in DNA: TGTGCCAGCAGAGCAGGGTGGTTGGGCACTGAAGCTTTCTTT.

This clone was counted only a few times. The chain uses TRBV30 and TRBJ2-7; TRBD1 matches 9 bases. The CDR3 consists of 16 residues. CDR1 and CDR2 (germline): GTSNPN, SVGIG (reference sequence). J was trimmed by 5 bases and V by 2 bases; bases with no gene match: 13. The CDR3 region is CAWSTRRWDRENEQYF. CDR3 DNA: TGTGCCTGGAGTACCCGAAGATGGGACAGGGAAAACGAGCAGTACTTC.

The chain has TRBV10-2 and TRBJ2-7; the match to TRBD2 covers 8 bases. The CDR3 totals 15 residues. J was trimmed by 1 base and V by 3 bases; bases with no gene match: 5. The germline gives CDR1 WSHSY, CDR2 SAAADI. Written as DNA, the CDR3 is TGCGCCAGCAGTGATTTCGCGGGGGGTTCCTACGAGCAGTACTTC. This sequence encodes CASSDFAGGSYEQYF.

This clone was found a few times. V and J are TRBV7-6 and TRBJ2-7; 7 bases are shared with TRBD1. The germline gives CDR1 SGHVS, CDR2 FNYEAQ. The trim removed 5 bases at V and 6 bases at J, leaving 7 bases unmatched. The CDR3 contains 13 residues. The CDR3: CASSPRQGSEQYF. The CDR3 coding sequence is TGTGCCAGCAGCCCCCGACAGGGTAGCGAGCAGTACTTC. The variable domain in full, with the rest retrieved from reference TRBV7-6 and TRBJ2-7, is GAGVSQSPRYKVTKRGQDVALRCDPISGHVSLYWYRQALGQGPEFLTYFNYEAQQDKSGLPNDRFSAERPEGSISTLTIQRTEQRDSAMYRCASSPRQGSEQYFGPGTRLTVT.

This sequence joins TRBV5-1 and TRBJ2-7; no definite D call. Trimming removed 4 bases from V and 5 bases from J, with 10 bases in between. Germline lookup yields CDR1 SGHRS and CDR2 YFSETQ. The CDR3 spans 12 residues. In DNA, the CDR3 is TGCGCCAGCAGCGCCTCGGTGGACGAGCAGTACTTC. Amino acid sequence: CASSASVDEQYF.

The gene calls are TRBV5-5 and TRBJ1-2; no clear D. CDR1 is SGHKS, CDR2 YYEKEE, per germline (reference sequence). The germline V and J ends were trimmed by 0 bases and 0 bases, with 6 bases remaining between them. This CDR3 is 14 amino acids long. The CDR3 protein is CASSLGQSNYGYTF. Here the CDR3 DNA reads TGTGCCAGCAGCTTGGGACAATCTAACTATGGCTACACCTTC.

The rearrangement joins TRBV18 to TRBJ2-3; TRBD2 agrees at 9 bases. Per the germline V gene, CDR1 is KGHSH and CDR2 is LQKENI. J lost 5 bases, V lost 3 bases, and 6 bases had no gene match. CDR3 length equals 15 residues. CDR3 in DNA: TGTGCCAGCTCACCGTTAGCGGGAGTGGGAGATACGCAGTATTTT. Residues: CASSPLAGVGDTQYF.

The chain couples TRBV28 to TRBJ2-1, with 11 bases lining up with TRBD2. The CDR3 contains 15 residues. In germline, CDR1 is MDHEN, CDR2 SYDVKM. V was clipped by 5 bases and J by 7 bases; unmatched bases: 7. This chain's CDR3 is CASSITSGGRNEQFF. CDR3 sequence (DNA): TGTGCCAGCAGTATTACTAGCGGGGGTCGAAATGAGCAGTTCTTC.

A single count supports this clone. The CDR3, as DNA: TGTGCCAGCAACCTCGGCAGGGAGGATGGCTACACCTTC. Translated: CASNLGREDGYTF. The chain is built from TRBV5-5 and TRBJ1-2; weak D call: TRBD1 (5 bases). CDR1 and CDR2 from the germline V gene are SGHKS and YYEKEE (reference sequence). This CDR3 is 13 amino acids long. V was pared by 6 bases and J by 6 bases, with 15 bases between.

The V gene is TRBV19, the J gene TRBJ1-6; 7 bases are shared with TRBD1. CDR3 length equals 14 residues. The germline CDR1 and CDR2 sequences are LNHDA and SQIVND (reference sequence). V trimming: 6 bases; J trimming: 9 bases; junction bases outside the gene matches: 8. CDR3 coding DNA: TGTGCCAGTAGACCGACAGGGCGGGGTTCACCCCTCCACTTT. Its translation: CASRPTGRGSPLHF.

The chain links TRBV10-3 to TRBJ2-5; the match to TRBD1 covers 8 bases. Germline V CDR1 and CDR2: ENHRY, SYGVKD. The CDR3 has 14 residues. V lost 4 bases, J lost 5 bases, and 6 bases stayed unmatched. The CDR3 reads CAISADTGGETQYF. CDR3 sequence (DNA): TGTGCCATCAGTGCGGATACAGGGGGGGAGACCCAGTACTTC.

The J gene is TRBJ1-5, the V gene TRBV27; 7 nucleotides match TRBD1. This CDR3 contains 15 residues. After removal of 5 bases from V and 7 bases from J, the junction contained 11 bases not matched to a gene. Germline CDR1 MNHEY, CDR2 SMNVEV (reference sequence). The CDR3 DNA reads TGTGCCAGCAGTCCTCTAGACAGGGCCAACCAGCCCCAGCATTTT. This gives the protein CASSPLDRANQPQHF.

The chain joins TRBV6-2 or TRBV6-3 to TRBJ2-4, with 7 bases aligning to TRBD1. The CDR3 has 13 amino acids. The germline V gene encodes CDR1 MNHEY and CDR2 SVGEGT. The ends lost 5 bases at V and 9 bases at J; junction bases unmatched: 7. Here the CDR3 DNA reads TGTGCCAGCAGTCCACAGGGGAGTAGCATTCAGTACTTC. Protein product: CASSPQGSSIQYF.

The V call is TRBV28, the J call TRBJ2-1, with 7 bases matching TRBD2. The germline V gene encodes CDR1 MDHEN and CDR2 SYDVKM. V shed 2 bases, J shed 4 bases, and the junction held 5 bases outside the gene matches. This CDR3 contains 15 residues. CDR3 residues: CASSLVAGEYNEQFF. Written as DNA, the CDR3 is TGTGCCAGCAGTTTAGTTGCGGGAGAATACAATGAGCAGTTCTTC.

The chain is built from TRBV5-1 and TRBJ1-6; the D gene is possibly TRBD1 (5 bases). The CDR3 has 15 amino acids. The germline V and J ends were trimmed by 1 base and 10 bases, with 15 bases remaining between them. In germline, CDR1 is SGHRS, CDR2 YFSETQ. The CDR3 bases are TGCGCCAGCAGCTTGCGGTCGGGGGATGGGTCACCCCTCCACTTT. Translation: CASSLRSGDGSPLHF.

V and J are TRBV9 and TRBJ2-7, with D tentatively TRBD2 (5 bases). CDR1 is SGDLS, CDR2 YYNGEE, per germline. The CDR3 runs 14 residues. Deletions cut 4 bases from V and 0 bases from J, with 11 bases between. The CDR3 sequence is CASSRLGSSYEQYF. The CDR3 DNA sequence: TGTGCCAGCAGCAGACTGGGGAGCTCCTACGAGCAGTACTTC.

The chain employs TRBV29-1 and TRBJ2-2; D gene uncertain. Germline V lookup: CDR1 SQVTM, CDR2 ANQGSEA. This CDR3 contains 12 residues. Trimming took 7 bases from V and 3 from J, leaving 9 bases between them. In nucleotides, the CDR3 is TGCAGCGGTCATTCGGACACCGGGGAGCTGTTTTTT. Amino acid sequence: CSGHSDTGELFF.

The V and J genes are TRBV5-4 and TRBJ1-1; D not certain. The germline V gene has CDR1 SGHNT and CDR2 YYREEE (reference sequence). The CDR3 totals 16 residues. Trimming shortened V by 0 bases and J by 2 bases, and 14 bases separated the two germline ends. The CDR3 sequence: CASSLGLRGVNTEAFF. The CDR3 DNA follows: TGTGCCAGCAGCTTGGGCCTTCGGGGTGTCAACACTGAAGCTTTCTTT.

The J gene is TRBJ2-5, the V gene TRBV5-4; D possibly corresponds to TRBD1 (5 bases). The CDR3 totals 15 residues. Trimming cost V 4 bases and J 4 bases, with 17 bases left between them. Germline lookup yields CDR1 SGHNT and CDR2 YYREEE (reference sequence). Here the CDR3 DNA reads TGTGCCAGCAGCCCCGTCCAGGGTTTGGGAGAGACCCAGTACTTC. Encoded protein: CASSPVQGLGETQYF.

The V call is TRBV6-5, the J call TRBJ2-7, with 8 bases that match TRBD2. The CDR3 has 14 amino acids. The ends lost 8 bases at V and 6 bases at J; junction bases unmatched: 12. The germline V gene has CDR1 MNHEY and CDR2 SVGAGI. The CDR3 loop is CASGDTGGGGEQYF. The CDR3 region has the DNA TGTGCCAGCGGCGACACGGGAGGGGGGGGCGAGCAGTACTTC.

The chain is built from TRBV29-1 and TRBJ2-5, with 10 bases fitting TRBD2. V shed 6 bases and J 5 bases; nucleotides not matched to a gene: 12. CDR1 and CDR2 (germline): SQVTM, ANQGSEA. There are 15 residues in the CDR3. CDR3 DNA: TGCAGCGTAGAGGGGTCTAGCGGGGGATTGGAGACCCAGTACTTC. This encodes CSVEGSSGGLETQYF.